These 18 T cell receptor beta chains came from one sample sequenced in a study of OX40 agonist ivuxolimab in advanced cancers. Profiling relied on immunoSEQ multiplex PCR, and the TCRdb table lists in-frame clones only, not all of them. The sample has under 85,000 clones, 88% seen once; the top ten hold 0.45% to 0.6%. This specimen was CD4+ or CD8+ T cells sorted from blood, taken in a trial of the OX40 agonist ivuxolimab. The receptors originated from an adult with an advanced solid tumor such as melanoma, head and neck, liver or kidney cancer.

The chain carries TRBV6-4 and TRBJ1-6; D gene unclear. Germline V gene data show CDR1 as MRHNA and CDR2 as SNTAGT. The CDR3 length is 16 residues. V was pared by 5 bases and J by 8 bases, with 19 bases between. CDR3 nucleotides: TGTGCCAGCAGTTTTCATGGTTGGTGGGCTGATTCACCCCTCCACTTT. Its translation: CASSFHGWWADSPLHF.

In this sample, this clone turned up once. This sequence joins TRBV6-1 and TRBJ2-5; tentatively, D is TRBD1 or TRBD2 (6 bases each). From germline, CDR1 is MNHNS and CDR2 SASEGT. V was pared by 0 bases and J by 4 bases, with 12 bases between. The CDR3 has 15 residues. The CDR3, as DNA: TGTGCCAGCAGTGAAGCGAGGGGGGTAGTAGAGACCCAGTACTTC. It encodes CASSEARGVVETQYF.

The chain combines TRBV20-1 with TRBJ2-5; no clear D. Trimming shortened V by 6 bases and J by 3 bases, and 8 bases separated the two germline ends. The CDR3 has 11 amino acids. Per the germline V gene, CDR1 is DFQATT and CDR2 is SNEGSKA (reference sequence). The CDR3 here is CSAAPEETQYF. For the CDR3, the DNA is TGCAGTGCCGCCCCGGAAGAGACCCAGTACTTC.

This clone has just a few counts. The V call is TRBV5-1, the J call TRBJ1-4, with 9 bases that match TRBD1. The germline V gene encodes CDR1 SGHRS and CDR2 YFSETQ. The CDR3 totals 14 residues. Germline trimming cut 4 bases from V and 5 bases from J; bases unmatched to any gene: 3. In nucleotides, the CDR3 is TGCGCCAGCAGCCAGGACAGGGGAAATGAAAAACTGTTTTTT. It is translated as CASSQDRGNEKLFF.

The chain couples TRBV28 to TRBJ2-6; D gene unclear. The germline V gene encodes CDR1 MDHEN and CDR2 SYDVKM. CDR3 size: 16 residues. V was trimmed by 4 bases and J by 2 bases, leaving 12 bases between them. CDR3: CASSSVSLTGANVLTF. The CDR3 nucleotides are TGTGCCAGCAGTTCTGTCAGCTTAACTGGGGCCAACGTCCTGACTTTC.

This chain joins TRBV7-3 and TRBJ1-1; D might be TRBD1 (6 bases). Trimming left V 1 base short and J 2 bases short, with 11 bases between. This CDR3 comprises 15 residues. CDR1 is SGHTA, CDR2 FQGTGA, per germline. The CDR3, as DNA: TGTGCCAGCAGCTTAAGGGGCAGGGGCAACACTGAAGCTTTCTTT. Its translation is CASSLRGRGNTEAFF.

The chain is built from TRBV13 and TRBJ1-6; 7 bases map to TRBD1. The germline V gene has CDR1 PRHDT and CDR2 FYEKMQ (reference sequence). This CDR3 has 16 amino acids. The V segment lost 3 bases and the J segment 9 bases; nucleotides outside the gene matches: 11. The CDR3 region is CASSFEGAGVRSPLHF. The CDR3 region has the DNA TGTGCCAGCAGCTTCGAGGGGGCAGGGGTGCGTTCACCCCTCCACTTT.

The V call is TRBV11-2, the J call TRBJ1-2, with D uncertain. The germline V and J ends were trimmed by 4 bases and 2 bases, with 17 bases remaining between them. The CDR3 is 16 amino acids. Per germline, CDR1 SGHAT and CDR2 FQNNGV. DNA of the CDR3: TGTGCCAGCAGCTCCCTTCAGACTGGGCGAAACTATGGCTACACCTTC. Translation: CASSSLQTGRNYGYTF.

This chain joins TRBV28 and TRBJ2-1; D unresolved. The V gene's germline CDR1 is MDHEN and CDR2 SYDVKM. V was cut by 4 bases and J by 8 bases, with 12 bases left in between. CDR3 size: 13 residues. The CDR3 DNA reads as TGTGCCAGCAGTTCTCGCGACCGGGATGAGCAGTTCTTC. It specifies CASSSRDRDEQFF.

V is TRBV7-6 and J is TRBJ2-3; a weak D match, TRBD1 (6 bases). Germline CDR1 SGHVS, CDR2 FNYEAQ. The CDR3 consists of 16 residues. V was clipped by 1 base and J by 3 bases, with 14 bases between them. The CDR3 sequence: CASSLGGPRVTDTQYF. CDR3 bases: TGTGCCAGCAGCTTAGGGGGGCCGAGGGTTACAGATACGCAGTATTTT.

This clone has only one observation. The same CDR3 arises from other DNA sequences in this sample as well. The chain employs TRBV18 and TRBJ1-5, with unresolved D. This CDR3 contains 13 residues. The V gene's germline CDR1 is KGHSH and CDR2 LQKENI. Trimming took 2 bases from V and 5 from J, leaving 7 bases between them. The CDR3 sequence: CASSPGRDQPQHF. The CDR3 DNA follows: TGTGCCAGCTCACCAGGGAGGGATCAGCCCCAGCATTTT.

V gene TRBV9 combines with J gene TRBJ1-3; 8 bases line up with TRBD1. V shed 4 bases, J shed 0 bases, and the junction held 6 bases outside the gene matches. The CDR3 spans 16 residues. The germline V gene encodes CDR1 SGDLS and CDR2 YYNGEE. The CDR3 is CASSPRTGSSGNTIYF. The CDR3 DNA sequence: TGTGCCAGCAGCCCCCGGACAGGGAGCTCTGGAAACACCATATATTTT.

This clone showed up just a few times. The V call is TRBV7-9, the J call TRBJ2-7, with TRBD1 matching 8 bases. CDR1 and CDR2 from the germline V gene are SEHNR and FQNEAQ (reference sequence). This CDR3 region has 12 residues. J lost 9 bases, V lost 5 bases, and 6 bases had no gene match. The DNA of the CDR3 is TGTGCCAGCAGCCCACAGGGGGAGGCGCAGTACTTC. It encodes CASSPQGEAQYF.

This clone appeared once. The CDR3 end shows no conserved phenylalanine or tryptophan, and so a read error is likely. The chain couples TRBV7-9 to TRBJ1-6, with unresolved D. Looked up from germline, CDR1 is SEHNR and CDR2 is FQNEAQ (reference sequence). The CDR3 covers 15 residues. Trimming shortened V by 5 bases and J by 5 bases, and 13 bases separated the two germline ends. The DNA of the CDR3 is TGTGCCAGCAGCCTTTACTCCCGGGATAATTCACCCCTCCACCTT. This gives the protein CASSLYSRDNSPLHL.

This rearrangement joins TRBV5-1 to TRBJ1-3; D not resolved. V was shortened by 4 bases and J by 8 bases, with 19 bases between the two germline ends. Germline V gives CDR1 SGHRS, CDR2 YFSETQ. The CDR3 contains 15 residues. This chain's CDR3 is CASSREPDPGDTIYF. The CDR3 DNA follows: TGCGCCAGCAGCAGAGAACCGGATCCAGGCGACACCATATATTTT.

The rearrangement uses TRBV5-1 and TRBJ2-7; no reliable D call. CDR1 and CDR2 (germline): SGHRS, YFSETQ. This CDR3 has 13 amino acids. Trimming took 0 bases from V and 6 from J, leaving 10 bases between them. The CDR3 sequence: CASSLEVSREQYF. The CDR3 DNA reads as TGCGCCAGCAGCTTGGAAGTTAGCCGCGAGCAGTACTTC.

V and J are TRBV2 and TRBJ2-1, with a tentative D call TRBD2 (7 bases). V lost 11 bases and J 0 bases, leaving 11 bases between the germline ends. The germline CDR1 and CDR2 sequences are SNHLY and FYNNEI. The CDR3 length is 13 residues. CDR3 loop: CASGEGSYNEQFF. The CDR3 DNA sequence: TGTGCCTCAGGGGAGGGCTCCTACAATGAGCAGTTCTTC. Combining the CDR3 with reference TRBV2 and TRBJ2-1 gives the whole variable domain EPEVTQTPSHQVTQMGQEVILRCVPISNHLYFYWYRQILGQKVEFLVSFYNNEISEKSEIFDDQFSVERPDGSNFTLKIRSTKLEDSAMYFCASGEGSYNEQFFGPGTRLTVL.

The chain carries TRBV4-1 and TRBJ1-4; the D is unclear. Germline CDR1 MGHRA, CDR2 YSYEKL. Deletions cut 0 bases from V and 0 bases from J, with 11 bases between. The CDR3 has 17 residues. CDR3 sequence (DNA): TGCGCCAGCAGCCAAGACGCCTTTCGGGCAACTAATGAAAAACTGTTTTTT. It specifies CASSQDAFRATNEKLFF.